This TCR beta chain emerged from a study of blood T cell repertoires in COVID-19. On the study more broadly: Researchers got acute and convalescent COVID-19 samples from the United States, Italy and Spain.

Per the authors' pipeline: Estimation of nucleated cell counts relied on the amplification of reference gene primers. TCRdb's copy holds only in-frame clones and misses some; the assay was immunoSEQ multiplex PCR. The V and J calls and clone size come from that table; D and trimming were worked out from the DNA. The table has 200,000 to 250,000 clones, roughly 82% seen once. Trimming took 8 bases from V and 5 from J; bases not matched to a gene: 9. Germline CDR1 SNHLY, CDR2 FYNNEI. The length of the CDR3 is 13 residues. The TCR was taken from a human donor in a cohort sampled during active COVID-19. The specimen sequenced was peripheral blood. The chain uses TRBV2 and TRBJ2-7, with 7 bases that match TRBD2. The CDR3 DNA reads TGTGCCAGCCGGGGAGGGTTTTACCACGAGCAGTACTTC. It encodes CASRGGFYHEQYF.